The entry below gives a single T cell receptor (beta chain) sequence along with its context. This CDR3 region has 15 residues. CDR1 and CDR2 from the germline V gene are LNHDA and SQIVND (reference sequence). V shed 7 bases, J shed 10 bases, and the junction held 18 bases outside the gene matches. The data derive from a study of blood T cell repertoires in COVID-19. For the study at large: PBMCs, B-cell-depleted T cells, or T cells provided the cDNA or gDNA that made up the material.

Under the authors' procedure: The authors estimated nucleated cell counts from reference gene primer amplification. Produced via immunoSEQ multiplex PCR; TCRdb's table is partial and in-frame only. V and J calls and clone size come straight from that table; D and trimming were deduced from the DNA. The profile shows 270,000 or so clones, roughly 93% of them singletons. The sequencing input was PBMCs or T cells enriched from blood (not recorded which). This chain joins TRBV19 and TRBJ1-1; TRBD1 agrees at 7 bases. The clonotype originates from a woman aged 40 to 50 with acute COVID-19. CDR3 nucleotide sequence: TGTGCCAGTACCGCAAGGGGGACAGCAGTACCCGGAGCTTTCTTT. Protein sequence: CASTARGTAVPGAFF.